This T cell receptor beta chain was profiled in a study of blood T cells in healthy people across ages. With a J-beta primer mix and a sample-barcoded 5' primer, a second PCR ran about 7 to 12 cycles. Each cDNA molecule, via a template-switch adaptor with 12 random nucleotides, was tagged. TCRdb processed the 5' RACE reads anew with MiXCR; each CDR3 protein has one entry. Among 650,000 to 900,000 distinct CDR3 sequences, around 62% were seen once, and the ten largest hold around 30%. Note on this clonotype: Its antigen is as yet unknown.

Study findings and constraints: TCR beta diversity per million T cells fell roughly linearly with age. It was the long-lived donors that had more naive CD4+ cells and higher diversity than aged donors.

CDR1 is MNHEY, CDR2 SVGEGT, per germline. The CDR3 is 14 amino acids. V lost 4 bases to trimming and J lost 3 bases, with 13 bases between them. Extraction yielded at least 5 micrograms of total RNA per sample. This TCR came from a man in his thirties or forties in good health. Sequenced: blood. The chain carries TRBV6-2 or TRBV6-3 and TRBJ2-7; D may be TRBD1 (5 bases). The CDR3 nucleotides read TGTGCCAGCAGTTCGGCAGGGCCCGTCTACGAGCAGTACTTC. It translates to CASSSAGPVYEQYF.